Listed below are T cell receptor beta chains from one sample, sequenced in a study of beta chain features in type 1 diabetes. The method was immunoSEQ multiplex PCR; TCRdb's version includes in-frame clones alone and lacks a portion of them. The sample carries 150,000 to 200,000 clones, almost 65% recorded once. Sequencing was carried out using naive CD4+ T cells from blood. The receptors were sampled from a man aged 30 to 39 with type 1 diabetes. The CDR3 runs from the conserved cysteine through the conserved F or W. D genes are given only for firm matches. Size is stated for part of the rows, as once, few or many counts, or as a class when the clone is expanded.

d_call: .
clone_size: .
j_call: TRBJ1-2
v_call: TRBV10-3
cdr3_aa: CAISESEINYGYTF
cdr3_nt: TGTGCCATCAGTGAATCGGAGATTAACTATGGCTACACCTTC

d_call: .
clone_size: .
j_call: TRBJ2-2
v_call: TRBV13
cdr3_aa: CASSLPGTFAGELFF
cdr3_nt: TGTGCCAGCAGCTTACCTGGAACCTTCGCCGGGGAGCTGTTTTTT

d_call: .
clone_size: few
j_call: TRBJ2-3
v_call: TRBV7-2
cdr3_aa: CASSPRTAASTDTQYF
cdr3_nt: TGTGCCAGCAGCCCGCGGACTGCCGCTAGCACAGATACGCAGTATTTT

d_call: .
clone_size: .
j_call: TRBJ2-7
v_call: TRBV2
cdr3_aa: CASSPLGYEQYF
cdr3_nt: TGTGCCAGCTCGCCCTTAGGCTACGAGCAGTACTTC

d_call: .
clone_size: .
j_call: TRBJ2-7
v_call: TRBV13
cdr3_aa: CASSLHNKDYLYEQYF
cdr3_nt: TGTGCCAGCAGCTTACATAATAAGGATTATTTGTACGAGCAGTACTTC

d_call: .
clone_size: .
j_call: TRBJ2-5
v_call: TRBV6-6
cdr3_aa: CASRPVSTGSQETQYF
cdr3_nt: TGTGCCAGCAGACCCGTCTCGACAGGTTCCCAAGAGACCCAGTACTTC

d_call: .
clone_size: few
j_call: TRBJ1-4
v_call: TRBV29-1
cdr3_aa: CSVIQGRNEKLFF
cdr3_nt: TGCAGCGTCATACAGGGCCGAAATGAAAAACTGTTTTTT

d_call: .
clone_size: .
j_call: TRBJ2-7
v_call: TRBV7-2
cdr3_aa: CASSLVDYVSEQYF
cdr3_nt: TGTGCCAGCAGCTTAGTAGACTATGTAAGCGAGCAGTACTTC

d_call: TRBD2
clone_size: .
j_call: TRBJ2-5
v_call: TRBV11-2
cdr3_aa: CASSGGLAKETQYF
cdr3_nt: TGTGCCAGCAGCGGCGGACTAGCGAAAGAGACCCAGTACTTC

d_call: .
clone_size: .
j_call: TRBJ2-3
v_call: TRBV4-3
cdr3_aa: CASSQDGTDTQYF
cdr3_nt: TGCGCCAGCAGCCAAGATGGCACAGATACGCAGTATTTT

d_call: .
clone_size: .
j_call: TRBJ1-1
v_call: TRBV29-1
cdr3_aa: CSVAGQSLNTEAFF
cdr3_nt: TGCAGCGTTGCAGGGCAGAGCTTGAACACTGAAGCTTTCTTT

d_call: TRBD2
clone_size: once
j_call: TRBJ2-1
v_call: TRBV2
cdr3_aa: CASSGLAGYNEQFF
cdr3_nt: TGTGCCAGCAGTGGACTAGCGGGTTACAATGAGCAGTTCTTC

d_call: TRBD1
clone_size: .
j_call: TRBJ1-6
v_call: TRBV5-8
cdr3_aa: CASTLLIQGARSPLHF
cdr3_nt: TGTGCCAGCACCCTCCTAATACAGGGGGCGCGTTCACCCCTCCACTTT

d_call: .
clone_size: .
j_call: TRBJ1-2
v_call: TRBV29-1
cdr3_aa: CSVEDSALYGYTF
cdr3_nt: TGCAGCGTTGAAGATTCAGCCCTCTATGGCTACACCTTC

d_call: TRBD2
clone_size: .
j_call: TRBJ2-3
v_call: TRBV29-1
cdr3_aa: CSVEVASGGRDTQYF
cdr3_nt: TGCAGCGTTGAAGTAGCTAGCGGGGGCCGTGATACGCAGTATTTT

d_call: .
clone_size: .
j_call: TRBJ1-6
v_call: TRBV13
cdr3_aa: CASSLRTSSYNSPLHF
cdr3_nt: TGTGCCAGCAGCTTAAGGACTAGCTCCTATAATTCACCCCTCCACTTT

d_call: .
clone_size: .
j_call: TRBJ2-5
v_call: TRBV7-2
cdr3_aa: CASSHDRQETQYF
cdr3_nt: TGTGCCAGCAGTCATGACAGACAAGAGACCCAGTACTTC

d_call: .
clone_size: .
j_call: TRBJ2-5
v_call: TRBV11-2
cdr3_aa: CASSLLGIQETQYF
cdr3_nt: TGTGCCAGCAGCTTGTTAGGGATCCAAGAGACCCAGTACTTC

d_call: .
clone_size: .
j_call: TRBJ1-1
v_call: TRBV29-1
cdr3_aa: CSVERHDPSNTEAFF
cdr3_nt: TGCAGCGTTGAGAGGCATGATCCCTCGAACACTGAAGCTTTCTTT

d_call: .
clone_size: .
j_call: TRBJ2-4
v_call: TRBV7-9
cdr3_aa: CASSLRGMEDIQYF
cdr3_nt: TGTGCCAGCAGCTTAAGGGGCATGGAGGACATTCAGTACTTC

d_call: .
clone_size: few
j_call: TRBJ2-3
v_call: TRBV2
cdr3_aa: CASSRVGWETSTDTQYF
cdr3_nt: TGTGCCAGCAGCCGGGTAGGCTGGGAAACTAGCACAGATACGCAGTATTTT

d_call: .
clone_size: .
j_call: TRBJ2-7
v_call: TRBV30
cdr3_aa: CAWSVVQRYEQYF
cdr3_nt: TGTGCCTGGAGTGTAGTCCAGCGCTACGAGCAGTACTTC

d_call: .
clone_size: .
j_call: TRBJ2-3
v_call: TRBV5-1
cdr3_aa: CASSLELNTDTQYF
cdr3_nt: TGCGCCAGCAGCTTGGAACTTAATACAGATACGCAGTATTTT

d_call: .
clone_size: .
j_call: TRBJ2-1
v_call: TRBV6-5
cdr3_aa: CASSYAQVDNEQFF
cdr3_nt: TGTGCCAGCAGTTACGCACAAGTTGACAATGAGCAGTTCTTC

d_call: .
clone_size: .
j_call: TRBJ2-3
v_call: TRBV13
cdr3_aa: CASSPNFGDTQYF
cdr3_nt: TGTGCCAGCAGCCCCAACTTCGGGGATACGCAGTATTTT

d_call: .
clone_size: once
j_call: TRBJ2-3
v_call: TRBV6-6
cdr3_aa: CASSSGLTSTDTQYF
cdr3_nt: TGTGCCAGCAGTTCGGGACTGACTAGCACAGATACGCAGTATTTT

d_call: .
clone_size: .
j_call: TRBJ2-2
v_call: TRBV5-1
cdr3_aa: CASSLAGEAGELFF
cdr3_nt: TGCGCCAGCAGCTTAGCCGGGGAGGCCGGGGAGCTGTTTTTT

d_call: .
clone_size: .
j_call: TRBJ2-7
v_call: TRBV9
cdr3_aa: CASSVAAAGSVGEQYF
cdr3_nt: TGTGCCAGCAGCGTAGCGGCAGCAGGATCCGTAGGGGAGCAGTACTTC

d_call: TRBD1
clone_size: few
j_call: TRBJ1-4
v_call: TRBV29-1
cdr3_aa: CSVEEGGQGNEKLFF
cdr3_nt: TGCAGCGTTGAAGAGGGTGGACAGGGAAATGAAAAACTGTTTTTT

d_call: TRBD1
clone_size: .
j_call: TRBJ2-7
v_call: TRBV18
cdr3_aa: CASSPDRVTYEQYF
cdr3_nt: TGTGCCAGCTCACCGGACAGGGTAACCTACGAGCAGTACTTC

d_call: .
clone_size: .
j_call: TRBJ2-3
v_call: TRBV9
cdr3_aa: CASSPGTTDTQYF
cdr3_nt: TGTGCCAGCAGCCCAGGGACCACAGATACGCAGTATTTT

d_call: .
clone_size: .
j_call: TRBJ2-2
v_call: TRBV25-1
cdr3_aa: CASSVLDGANTGELFF
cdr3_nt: TGTGCCAGCAGTGTCCTCGACGGTGCGAACACCGGGGAGCTGTTTTTT

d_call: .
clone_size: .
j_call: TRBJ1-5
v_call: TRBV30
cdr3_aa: CAWSVQDNQPQHF
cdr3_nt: TGTGCCTGGAGTGTACAGGACAATCAGCCCCAGCATTTT

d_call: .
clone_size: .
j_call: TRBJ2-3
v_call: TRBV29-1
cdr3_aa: CSVDRGQRYRASTDTQYF
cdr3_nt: TGCAGCGTTGATCGCGGCCAGAGATACCGGGCTAGCACAGATACGCAGTATTTT

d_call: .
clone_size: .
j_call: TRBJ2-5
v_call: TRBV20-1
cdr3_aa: CSAVLPETQYF
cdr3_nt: TGCAGTGCCGTATTACCAGAGACCCAGTACTTC

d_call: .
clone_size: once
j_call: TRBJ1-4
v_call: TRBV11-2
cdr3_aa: CASSLGPGQREKLFF
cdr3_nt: TGTGCCAGCAGCTTAGGTCCCGGGCAGCGAGAAAAACTGTTTTTT

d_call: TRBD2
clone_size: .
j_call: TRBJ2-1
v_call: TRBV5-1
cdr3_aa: CASSSITSGGWNEQFF
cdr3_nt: TGCGCCAGCAGCTCTATTACTAGCGGGGGATGGAATGAGCAGTTCTTC

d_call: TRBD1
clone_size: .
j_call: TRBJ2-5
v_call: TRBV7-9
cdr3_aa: CASSSWDRAQETQYF
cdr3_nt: TGTGCCAGCAGCTCCTGGGACAGGGCACAAGAGACCCAGTACTTC

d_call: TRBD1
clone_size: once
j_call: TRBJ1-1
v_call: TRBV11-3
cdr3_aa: CASSSTGMNTEAFF
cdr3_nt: TGTGCCAGCAGCTCGACAGGGATGAACACTGAAGCTTTCTTT

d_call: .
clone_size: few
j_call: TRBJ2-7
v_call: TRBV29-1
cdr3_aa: CSVSQGGGEQYF
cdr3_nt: TGCAGCGTTTCCCAGGGGGGTGGCGAGCAGTACTTC

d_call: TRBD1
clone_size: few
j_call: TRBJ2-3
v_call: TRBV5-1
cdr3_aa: CASSSDRGNTQYF
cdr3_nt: TGCGCCAGCAGCTCCGACAGGGGGAATACGCAGTATTTT

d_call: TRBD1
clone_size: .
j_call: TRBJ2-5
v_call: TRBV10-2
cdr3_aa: CASRQGAEETQYF
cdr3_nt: TGCGCCAGCAGGCAGGGGGCCGAGGAGACCCAGTACTTC

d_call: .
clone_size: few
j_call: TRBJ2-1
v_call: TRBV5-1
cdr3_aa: CASSLEGQQSYNEQFF
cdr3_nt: TGCGCCAGCAGCTTGGAAGGACAGCAATCCTACAATGAGCAGTTCTTC

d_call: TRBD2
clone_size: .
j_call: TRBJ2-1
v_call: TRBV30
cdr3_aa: CAWSALAGGHYEQFF
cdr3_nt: TGTGCCTGGAGCGCCCTAGCGGGGGGCCACTATGAGCAGTTCTTC

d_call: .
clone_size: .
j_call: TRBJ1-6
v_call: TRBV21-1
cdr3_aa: CASRGLHF
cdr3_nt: TGTGCCAGCAGAGGCCTCCACTTT